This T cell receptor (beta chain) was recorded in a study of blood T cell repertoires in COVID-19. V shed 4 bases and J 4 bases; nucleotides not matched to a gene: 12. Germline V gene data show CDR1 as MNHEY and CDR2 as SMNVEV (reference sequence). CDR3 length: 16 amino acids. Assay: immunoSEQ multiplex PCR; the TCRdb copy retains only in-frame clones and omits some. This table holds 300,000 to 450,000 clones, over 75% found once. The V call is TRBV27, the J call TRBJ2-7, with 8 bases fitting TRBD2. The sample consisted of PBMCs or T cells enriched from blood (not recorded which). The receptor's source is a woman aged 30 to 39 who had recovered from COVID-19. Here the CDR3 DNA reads TGTGCCAGCAGTTCCCCCTTGACTAGCGCCTCATACGAGCAGTACTTC. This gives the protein CASSSPLTSASYEQYF.